This paragraph reports one TCR beta chain. Its antigen is undetermined. Using RNA transcripts as the source, TCR beta CDR3 regions were amplified. Carried out on the TCR CDR3, a first-round RT-PCR used the HTBI primer set. TCRdb re-analysed the multiplex PCR reads in MiXCR, keeping a single row per CDR3 protein. The repertoire holds about 460,000 distinct CDR3 sequences, under 25% seen once, with approximately 49% in the top ten. A NOSPECS grade of at least 4, a Clinical Activity Score of at least 3 and duration under 3 months were recorded in ophthalmopathy patients. Those patients with uncontrolled infection, other autoimmune disease, pregnancy or lactation were excluded. PBMCs were sourced from approximately 9 ml fresh peripheral blood. These data come from a study of T cells in Graves' hyperthyroidism and ophthalmopathy. General observations from the study: Most clonotypes that expanded in the thyroid above 0.001 also showed up in blood.

The clonotype comes from a woman aged 70-85 years with Graves' ophthalmopathy. Material: blood.

The CDR3: CASSSQGLAGGGGGNEQFF. In DNA form, the CDR3 reads TGTGCCAGCAGCTCGCAGGGACTAGCGGGGGGGGGCGGGGGGAATGAGCAGTTCTTC. This sequence joins TRBV7-3 and TRBJ2-1; the match to TRBD2 covers 16 bases. After removal of 4 bases from V and 7 bases from J, the junction contained 13 bases not matched to a gene. Looked up from germline, CDR1 is SGHTA and CDR2 is FQGTGA. The CDR3 is 19 amino acids. The full variable domain, rest sourced from reference TRBV7-3 and TRBJ2-1, is GAGVSQTPSNKVTEKGKYVELRCDPISGHTALYWYRQSLGQGPEFLIYFQGTGAADDSGLPNDRFFAVRPEGSVSTLKIQRTERGDSAVYLCASSSQGLAGGGGGNEQFFGPGTRLTVL.